The 23 T cell receptor beta chains in this list originate from one sample, sequenced in a study of T cells in Graves' hyperthyroidism and ophthalmopathy. TCR beta CDR3 regions were amplified from RNA transcripts. Initially, a first-round RT-PCR of the TCR CDR3 employed the HTBI primer set. TCRdb re-called the multiplex PCR reads with MiXCR, one entry per CDR3 protein. The sample lists a few hundred thousand distinct CDR3 sequences, over 13% occurring once. Source material: blood. These receptors were taken from a woman in her late teens or twenties with Graves' hyperthyroidism.

This sequence joins TRBV6-6 and TRBJ1-2, with D hard to call. The ends were cut back, 0 bases at V and 8 bases at J, with 13 bases in the middle. Per germline, CDR1 MNHNY and CDR2 SVGAGI (reference sequence). The CDR3 has 14 residues. DNA for the CDR3: TGTGCCAGCAGTTACTCATCGGGATCGGAGGGCTACACCTTC. Amino acid sequence: CASSYSSGSEGYTF.

This clonotype has a count of ten or more. The chain uses TRBV7-3 and TRBJ2-1; weak D call: TRBD2 (5 bases). V was clipped by 1 base and J by 13 bases, with 14 bases between them. This CDR3 region has 13 residues. Per the germline V gene, CDR1 is SGHTA and CDR2 is FQGTGA. The CDR3 DNA is TGTGCCAGCAGCTTAAAGGCTAGCACGGTCCAGTTCTTC. This translates into CASSLKASTVQFF.

The chain has TRBV27 and TRBJ2-1; TRBD1 matches 7 bases. The CDR3 totals 18 residues. The germline V gene encodes CDR1 MNHEY and CDR2 SMNVEV (reference sequence). After removal of 4 bases from V and 3 bases from J, the junction contained 15 bases not matched to a gene. CDR3 in amino acids: CASSSDSKPGQHYNEQFF. The CDR3 DNA follows: TGTGCCAGCAGTTCCGATTCCAAACCGGGACAGCACTACAATGAGCAGTTCTTC.

The chain uses TRBV3-1 and TRBJ2-2; D remains ambiguous. The V gene's germline CDR1 is LGHDT and CDR2 YNNKEL (reference sequence). The CDR3 has 14 amino acids. Deletions cut 0 bases from V and 4 bases from J, with 6 bases between. The CDR3 bases are TGTGCCAGCAGCCAAGATCTTGTCACCGGGGAGCTGTTTTTT. Its protein is CASSQDLVTGELFF. The full variable domain, rest sourced from reference TRBV3-1 and TRBJ2-2, is DTAVSQTPKYLVTQMGNDKSIKCEQNLGHDTMYWYKQDSKKFLKIMFSYNNKELIINETVPNRFSPKSPDKAHLNLHINSLELGDSAVYFCASSQDLVTGELFFGEGSRLTVL.

The table lists this clonotype with many counts. The chain employs TRBV28 and TRBJ1-1, with D maybe TRBD1 (5 bases). CDR1 is MDHEN, CDR2 SYDVKM, per germline. V was shortened by 2 bases and J by 1 base, with 8 bases between the two germline ends. CDR3 size: 14 residues. In DNA form, the CDR3 reads TGTGCCAGCAGTTTAACGGGACCGAACACTGAAGCTTTCTTT. This translates into CASSLTGPNTEAFF.

This clonotype was seen at least ten times. The rearrangement links TRBV24-1 to TRBJ2-2; D may be TRBD2 (6 bases). The germline V gene encodes CDR1 KGHDR and CDR2 SFDVKD. The V end lost 0 bases, the J end lost 4 bases, and 11 bases lay between the germline ends. This CDR3 region has 16 residues. Here the CDR3 DNA reads TGTGCCACCAGTGATTTGCGGCAGGAGGGCACCGGGGAGCTGTTTTTT. Translated, it gives CATSDLRQEGTGELFF.

The table lists this clonotype with many counts. This chain joins TRBV12-3 or TRBV12-4 and TRBJ1-1; D is ambiguous. The CDR3 covers 16 residues. V was trimmed by 5 bases and J by 0 bases, leaving 16 bases between them. The CDR3 DNA sequence: TGTGCCAGCAGTCCCCACGGACGGCTGATGAACACTGAAGCTTTCTTT. This gives the protein CASSPHGRLMNTEAFF.

This clonotype was seen ten or more times. The chain employs TRBV27 and TRBJ1-5; D perhaps matches TRBD1 (6 bases). Per the germline V gene, CDR1 is MNHEY and CDR2 is SMNVEV (reference sequence). CDR3 length: 14 amino acids. Deletions cut 2 bases from V and 4 bases from J, with 9 bases between. CDR3 sequence reads: CASSLAGVNQPQHF. In DNA form, the CDR3 reads TGTGCCAGCAGTTTAGCAGGGGTTAATCAGCCCCAGCATTTT.

This clonotype was counted ten times or more. V gene TRBV2 combines with J gene TRBJ2-7, with 9 bases identical to TRBD2. V gave up 0 bases and J gave up 5 bases; unmatched junction bases: 8. The CDR3 consists of 16 residues. Germline CDR1 and CDR2: SNHLY and FYNNEI. The CDR3 bases are TGTGCCAGCAGTGAAGCTAGCGGGAGAATATTGAACGAGCAGTACTTC. This translates into CASSEASGRILNEQYF.

The chain joins TRBV11-2 to TRBJ2-5; 8 nucleotides line up with TRBD1. This CDR3 is 13 amino acids long. The V segment lost 8 bases and the J segment 4 bases; nucleotides outside the gene matches: 6. Germline V gene lookup returns CDR1 SGHAT and CDR2 FQNNGV. The CDR3 sequence: CASRDRGPETQYF. Here the CDR3 DNA reads TGTGCCAGCCGCGACAGGGGCCCAGAGACCCAGTACTTC.

This clonotype has a count of ten or more. V and J are TRBV7-8 and TRBJ2-1; 7 bases are a match to TRBD2. The V gene end was trimmed by 5 bases and the J gene end by 4 bases; junction bases not matched to a gene: 11. CDR3 length equals 16 residues. Germline CDR1 and CDR2: SGHVS and FQNEAQ. The CDR3 DNA follows: TGTGCCAGCAGCACTACCCCTAGCGGAGATTACAATGAGCAGTTCTTC. Amino acid sequence: CASSTTPSGDYNEQFF.

This clonotype was observed at least ten times. V and J are TRBV27 and TRBJ1-2; the match to TRBD1 covers 7 bases. The V gene end was trimmed by 6 bases and the J gene end by 7 bases; junction bases not matched to a gene: 11. Germline CDR1 MNHEY, CDR2 SMNVEV (reference sequence). The CDR3 length is 14 residues. CDR3 loop: CASSYDRVGSGYTF. CDR3 coding DNA: TGTGCCAGCAGCTACGACAGGGTTGGGAGTGGCTACACCTTC.

This clonotype has just a few counts. The chain combines TRBV9 with TRBJ1-1, with TRBD1 matching 7 bases. The V gene end was trimmed by 3 bases and the J gene end by 1 base; junction bases not matched to a gene: 9. The CDR3 totals 16 residues. Per the germline V gene, CDR1 is SGDLS and CDR2 is YYNGEE. The CDR3 reads CASSGQGGIRNTEAFF. The CDR3 bases are TGTGCCAGCAGCGGACAGGGTGGGATTAGGAACACTGAAGCTTTCTTT.

This clonotype was counted a few times. The junction and the germline gene differ at one end; a read error may be behind it. The chain has TRBV30 and TRBJ2-1; D possibly corresponds to TRBD2 (5 bases). This CDR3 is 14 amino acids long. CDR1 is GTSNPN and CDR2 is SVGIG in the germline V gene (reference sequence). CDR3 nucleotides: TGTGCCTGGAGTCTCCGAACGGGGTTCAATAAGCAGTTCTTC. Protein: CAWSLRTGFNKQFF.

This clonotype was observed many times. The V call is TRBV10-3, the J call TRBJ1-6, with 10 nucleotides matching TRBD1. CDR3 length: 14 amino acids. The germline gives CDR1 ENHRY, CDR2 SYGVKD. Trimming removed 6 bases from V and 7 bases from J; junction bases left unmatched: 3. The CDR3 nucleotides read TGTGCCATCAGCCCGGGACAGGGGAATTCACCCCTCCACTTT. Amino acids: CAISPGQGNSPLHF.

This clonotype was observed many times. The chain carries TRBV30 and TRBJ1-2; D unresolved. Germline V gene lookup returns CDR1 GTSNPN and CDR2 SVGIG (reference sequence). This CDR3 region has 13 residues. V was pared by 0 bases and J by 2 bases, with 7 bases between. This CDR3 is CAWSVERNYGYTF. In DNA form, the CDR3 reads TGTGCCTGGAGTGTCGAGCGGAACTATGGCTACACCTTC.

J is TRBJ1-5 and V is TRBV20-1; D perhaps matches TRBD1 (5 bases). The V gene's germline CDR1 is DFQATT and CDR2 SNEGSKA (reference sequence). With 3 bases removed from V and 2 bases from J, the gap between germline ends came to 11 bases. The CDR3 has 14 residues. The CDR3 nucleotides read TGCAGTGCTAGGAAGGGACGGGGCAATCAGCCCCAGCATTTT. This translates into CSARKGRGNQPQHF.

The V gene is TRBV29-1, the J gene TRBJ2-5, with D tentatively TRBD1 (6 bases). The CDR3 length is 16 residues. Trimming shortened V by 0 bases and J by 0 bases, and 14 bases separated the two germline ends. Looked up from germline, CDR1 is SQVTM and CDR2 is ANQGSEA. DNA for the CDR3: TGCAGCGTTGAAGATGGGGCCAGGGGTAACCAAGAGACCCAGTACTTC. Translation gives CSVEDGARGNQETQYF.

A few counts support this clonotype. This chain uses TRBV5-1 with TRBJ1-1, with D possibly matching TRBD1 (5 bases). Looked up from germline, CDR1 is SGHRS and CDR2 is YFSETQ. The ends were cut back, 0 bases at V and 3 bases at J, with 18 bases in the middle. The CDR3 loop spans 17 amino acids. CDR3 in amino acids: CASSLGEGSPWDTEAFF. CDR3 bases: TGCGCCAGCAGCTTGGGGGAGGGGAGTCCCTGGGACACTGAAGCTTTCTTT.

The DNA for the CDR3 is TGCAGCGTTGATACAGGGGAGGTCGGAGCTTTCTTT. This encodes CSVDTGEVGAFF. This chain joins TRBV29-1 and TRBJ1-1, with TRBD1 matching over 7 bases. The CDR3 is made up of 12 amino acids. Germline-derived CDR1 and CDR2 are SQVTM and ANQGSEA. Trimming removed 3 bases from V and 10 bases from J; junction bases left unmatched: 8. The entire variable domain, with the rest obtained from reference TRBV29-1 and TRBJ1-1, is as follows: SAVISQKPSRDICQRGTSLTIQCQVDSQVTMMFWYRQQPGQSLTLIATANQGSEATYESGFVIDKFPISRPNLTFSTLTVSNMSPEDSSIYLCSVDTGEVGAFFGQGTRLTVV.

This clonotype was seen ten or more times. The V call is TRBV3-1, the J call TRBJ1-5, with D uncertain. Trimming stripped 0 bases from V and 4 bases from J, with 4 bases between. Per the germline V gene, CDR1 is LGHDT and CDR2 is YNNKEL (reference sequence). The CDR3 extends over 13 amino acids. This chain's CDR3 is CASSQEGNQPQHF. The CDR3 DNA sequence: TGTGCCAGCAGCCAAGAGGGAAATCAGCCCCAGCATTTT.

This chain joins TRBV19 and TRBJ2-7, with a tentative D call TRBD1 (5 bases). V was cut by 0 bases and J by 5 bases, with 14 bases left in between. This CDR3 is 15 amino acids long. CDR1 and CDR2 from the germline V gene are LNHDA and SQIVND (reference sequence). CDR3 residues: CASSIEMTQGNEQYF. Written as DNA, the CDR3 is TGTGCCAGTAGTATAGAGATGACCCAGGGCAACGAGCAGTACTTC.

This clonotype was recorded many times. The chain uses TRBV19 and TRBJ2-5, with a weak D call TRBD1 (7 bases). Trimming took off 3 bases at V and 2 bases at J, with 13 bases between the two ends. The CDR3 runs 15 residues. Germline CDR1 LNHDA, CDR2 SQIVND (reference sequence). CDR3 in DNA: TGTGCCAGTAGTATCGCCAGGGGGGAACAAGAGACCCAGTACTTC. Translating it yields CASSIARGEQETQYF.